Listed here are 27 T cell receptor beta chains from one sample, sequenced in a study of follicular helper T cells after annual influenza vaccination (dated by TCRdb to about 2017). The protocol used for the library was the immunoSEQ multiplex PCR assay. TCRdb's version of the immuneACCESS table is confined to in-frame rearrangements and falls short of the full clone set. An unresolved V gene accounts for under half of the shortfall where checked; the remainder is of unknown origin. This sample gives 4,300 or so clones in total; around 80% of them show up just once. The leading ten clones occupy about 0.79% of the sample. The sample's time point, from its label and the paper: 2015-2016 season, 7 days after influenza vaccination. The sample was CXCR5+ CD38- circulating T follicular helper cells from blood, taken 7 days after influenza vaccination. The intended sense of this specimen's cell subset or site label: circulating Tfh, non-naive CD4+CXCR5+PD-1+ (ICOS+CD38+ or ICOS-CD38-). These receptors originate from an adult who received the influenza vaccine.

This rearrangement joins TRBV20-1 to TRBJ1-3; D is unresolved. The CDR3 has 11 amino acids. V lost 6 bases to trimming and J lost 0 bases, with 3 bases between them. The germline CDR1 and CDR2 sequences are DFQATT and SNEGSKA (reference sequence). The CDR3 spells CSARSGNTIYF. Written as DNA, the CDR3 is TGCAGTGCCCGCTCTGGAAACACCATATATTTT.

The rearrangement uses TRBV11-2 and TRBJ1-1; TRBD1 aligns across 8 bases. The CDR3 consists of 17 residues. J was trimmed by 3 bases and V by 3 bases; bases with no gene match: 12. Germline V gene data show CDR1 as SGHAT and CDR2 as FQNNGV. The CDR3 coding sequence is TGTGCCAGCAGCTTGACACCCCAGGGGGCTCTGTACACTGAAGCTTTCTTT. Translation gives CASSLTPQGALYTEAFF. The full variable domain, in which reference TRBV11-2 and TRBJ1-1 provide the parts outside the CDR3, is EAGVAQSPRYKIIEKRQSVAFWCNPISGHATLYWYQQILGQGPKLLIQFQNNGVVDDSQLPKDRFSAERLKGVDSTLKIQPAKLEDSAVYLCASSLTPQGALYTEAFFGQGTRLTVV.

This clone was detected only once. V gene TRBV6-5 combines with J gene TRBJ1-1, with D maybe TRBD1 (5 bases). Germline V gene data show CDR1 as MNHEY and CDR2 as SVGAGI. V was trimmed by 6 bases and J by 3 bases, leaving 11 bases between them. The CDR3 contains 13 residues. CDR3 bases: TGTGCCAGCAGCCCCGACAGCGACACTGAAGCTTTCTTT. Its translation is CASSPDSDTEAFF.

The chain links TRBV29-1 to TRBJ1-1, with 7 positions matching TRBD1. The junction had 17 bases not matched to a gene; V was cut back by 7 bases and J by 6 bases. Germline lookup yields CDR1 SQVTM and CDR2 ANQGSEA. This CDR3 is 15 amino acids long. The DNA for the CDR3 is TGCAGCGGGGGCTCAAAAGGGGGCAGGTCCGCTGAAGCTTTCTTT. It specifies CSGGSKGGRSAEAFF.

This chain joins TRBV28 and TRBJ2-3; D is perhaps TRBD1 (5 bases). This CDR3 has 15 amino acids. V was trimmed by 4 bases and J by 0 bases, leaving 11 bases between them. The germline V gene has CDR1 MDHEN and CDR2 SYDVKM. The CDR3 here is CASSSDSFSTDTQYF. DNA for the CDR3: TGTGCCAGCAGTTCTGACAGCTTTAGCACAGATACGCAGTATTTT.

The chain recombines TRBV5-4 with TRBJ1-2; TRBD1 aligns across 9 bases. Germline CDR1 SGHNT, CDR2 YYREEE (reference sequence). V dropped 4 bases and J dropped 0; count of bases not matched to a gene: 7. CDR3 size: 16 residues. CDR3: CASSPPGTGTNYGYTF. CDR3 in DNA: TGTGCCAGCAGCCCTCCCGGGACAGGGACTAACTATGGCTACACCTTC.

This sequence joins TRBV13 and TRBJ1-1; unclear D gene. This CDR3 region has 12 residues. V was pared by 5 bases and J by 1 base, with 5 bases between. Germline values: CDR1 PRHDT, CDR2 FYEKMQ (reference sequence). In DNA, the CDR3 is TGTGCCAGCAGCCAGAGGAACACTGAAGCTTTCTTT. It specifies CASSQRNTEAFF.

The CDR3 is CASSPTGTGLDYGYTF. DNA of the CDR3: TGTGCCAGCTCACCCACCGGGACAGGGTTGGACTATGGCTACACCTTC. The chain employs TRBV18 and TRBJ1-2, with 9 bases that match TRBD1. The CDR3 has 16 amino acids. V gave up 3 bases and J gave up 3 bases; unmatched junction bases: 8. Germline lookup yields CDR1 KGHSH and CDR2 LQKENI.

The CDR3 nucleotides read TGTGCCAGCATCCAGACAGGGGCGGATATTGGCTACACCTTC. This codes for CASIQTGADIGYTF. The gene calls are TRBV5-5 and TRBJ1-2, with TRBD1 matching 8 bases. Germline V gene lookup returns CDR1 SGHKS and CDR2 YYEKEE (reference sequence). Trimming cost V 6 bases and J 7 bases; bases outside gene matches: 11. The CDR3 is made up of 14 amino acids.

The rearrangement links TRBV27 to TRBJ1-4; the D is unclear. With 6 bases removed from V and 5 bases from J, the gap between germline ends came to 4 bases. Looked up from germline, CDR1 is MNHEY and CDR2 is SMNVEV (reference sequence). The CDR3 consists of 11 residues. CDR3 protein: CASRSNEKLFF. CDR3 DNA: TGTGCCAGCAGGTCGAATGAAAAACTGTTTTTT. The full variable domain, rest sourced from reference TRBV27 and TRBJ1-4, is EAQVTQNPRYLITVTGKKLTVTCSQNMNHEYMSWYRQDPGLGLRQIYYSMNVEVTDKGDVPEGYKVSRKEKRNFPLILESPSPNQTSLYFCASRSNEKLFFGSGTQLSVL.

This clone was found once. The rearrangement links TRBV28 to TRBJ2-4, with a weak D call TRBD1 (6 bases). The CDR3 spans 13 residues. In germline, CDR1 is MDHEN, CDR2 SYDVKM. The germline V and J ends were trimmed by 7 bases and 8 bases, with 15 bases remaining between them. This CDR3 reads CASIGQTLDIQYF. The CDR3 DNA sequence: TGTGCCAGCATCGGACAGACATTGGACATTCAGTACTTC.

The rearrangement links TRBV11-2 to TRBJ2-1; TRBD2 is a possible D gene (5 bases). This CDR3 comprises 19 residues. Germline V gene sequence: CDR1 SGHAT, CDR2 FQNNGV. The germline V and J ends were trimmed by 0 bases and 2 bases, with 20 bases remaining between them. This CDR3 reads CASSLDRFGGGFAYNEQFF. CDR3 DNA: TGTGCCAGCAGCTTAGATCGATTTGGCGGCGGGTTCGCCTACAATGAGCAGTTCTTC.

This clone occurred a few times. The V and J genes are TRBV7-2 and TRBJ2-2; 8 bases line up with TRBD1. Germline values: CDR1 SGHTA, CDR2 FQGNSA. The ends lost 5 bases at V and 5 bases at J; junction bases unmatched: 7. This CDR3 has 15 residues. The CDR3 nucleotides are TGTGCCAGCAGCCGGGAAGGACAGGGAACCGGGGAGCTGTTTTTT. Translating it yields CASSREGQGTGELFF.

This clone was picked up one time. This chain connects TRBV6-1 to TRBJ1-3; TRBD1 is a possible D gene (5 bases). Trimming removed 6 bases at V and 4 bases at J, with 16 bases between. This CDR3 has 15 residues. Germline assignment: CDR1 MNHNS and CDR2 SASEGT. CDR3: CASSPGDRGGNTIYF. The CDR3 DNA reads as TGTGCCAGCAGCCCCGGGGACCGTGGGGGAAACACCATATATTTT.

This clone was picked up a small number of times. The chain links TRBV28 to TRBJ2-6; D possibly uses TRBD1 or TRBD2 (6 bases each). CDR3 size: 14 residues. CDR1 and CDR2 (germline): MDHEN, SYDVKM. CDR3 DNA sequence: TGTGGGGGGGCCAACCTCTCTGGGGCCAACGTCCTGACTTTC. Protein product: CGGANLSGANVLTF.

The CDR3 reads CASSVAGRGSTDTQYF. Here the CDR3 DNA reads TGTGCCAGCAGCGTAGCTGGTCGCGGGAGCACAGATACGCAGTATTTT. V is TRBV9 and J is TRBJ2-3; a possible D gene is TRBD2 (5 bases). The CDR3 consists of 16 residues. V shed 0 bases and J shed 0 bases, with 11 bases lying between them. Per the germline V gene, CDR1 is SGDLS and CDR2 is YYNGEE.

V usage is TRBV2 and J usage is TRBJ2-2, with D possibly TRBD1 on 6 matching bases. Trimming stripped 5 bases from V and 2 bases from J, with 15 bases between. Germline lookup yields CDR1 SNHLY and CDR2 FYNNEI. This CDR3 is built from 16 residues. The CDR3 DNA reads as TGTGCCAGCAGTCTGGCGGTCAGGGGAAACACCGGGGAGCTGTTTTTT. It codes for CASSLAVRGNTGELFF. Full variable domain (outside the CDR3, taken from reference TRBV2 and TRBJ2-2): EPEVTQTPSHQVTQMGQEVILRCVPISNHLYFYWYRQILGQKVEFLVSFYNNEISEKSEIFDDQFSVERPDGSNFTLKIRSTKLEDSAMYFCASSLAVRGNTGELFFGEGSRLTVL.

The chain has TRBV6-1 and TRBJ2-5, with 12 bases identical to TRBD2. Germline-derived CDR1 and CDR2 are MNHNS and SASEGT. V trimming: 0 bases; J trimming: 3 bases; junction bases outside the gene matches: 14. There are 20 residues in the CDR3. The chain's CDR3 is CASSEARLAGVGLRKETQYF. The CDR3 bases are TGTGCCAGCAGTGAAGCGAGACTAGCGGGAGTCGGTTTGCGGAAAGAGACCCAGTACTTC.

The genes are TRBV7-2 and TRBJ1-6; 9 positions match TRBD1. This CDR3 comprises 18 residues. The V gene's germline CDR1 is SGHTA and CDR2 FQGNSA. Unmatched junction bases numbered 8, after V lost 5 bases and J lost 0 bases. CDR3 sequence: CASSRGTGSFSYNSPLHF. The CDR3 DNA sequence: TGTGCCAGCAGCCGAGGGACAGGGAGTTTCTCCTATAATTCACCCCTCCACTTT.

The rearrangement uses TRBV7-2 and TRBJ1-3; no firm D call. Trimming cost V 2 bases and J 0 bases, with 8 bases left between them. The CDR3 runs 15 residues. Germline assignment: CDR1 SGHTA and CDR2 FQGNSA. The CDR3 nucleotides read TGTGCCAGCAGCTTATGGGGTTTCTCTGGAAACACCATATATTTT. It encodes CASSLWGFSGNTIYF.

The V call is TRBV19, the J call TRBJ1-2, with D hard to call. The length of the CDR3 is 12 residues. CDR1 is LNHDA, CDR2 SQIVND, per germline (reference sequence). Trimming took off 7 bases at V and 1 base at J, with 7 bases between the two ends. CDR3: CASKENNYGYTF. The CDR3 nucleotides read TGTGCCAGTAAAGAGAATAACTATGGCTACACCTTC.

V and J are TRBV11-2 and TRBJ2-3; 11 nucleotides match TRBD1. CDR1 SGHAT and CDR2 FQNNGV come from the germline V gene. This CDR3 comprises 15 residues. Unmatched junction bases numbered 3, after V lost 4 bases and J lost 3 bases. The DNA for the CDR3 is TGTGCCAGCAGCTCGGACAGGGGGCTAACAGATACGCAGTATTTT. Protein: CASSSDRGLTDTQYF. Based on the CDR3 plus reference TRBV11-2 and TRBJ2-3, the full variable domain is EAGVAQSPRYKIIEKRQSVAFWCNPISGHATLYWYQQILGQGPKLLIQFQNNGVVDDSQLPKDRFSAERLKGVDSTLKIQPAKLEDSAVYLCASSSDRGLTDTQYFGPGTRLTVL.

The chain uses TRBV28 and TRBJ1-1, with D maybe TRBD1 (5 bases). Germline V lookup: CDR1 MDHEN, CDR2 SYDVKM. The germline V and J ends were trimmed by 5 bases and 0 bases, with 13 bases remaining between them. The CDR3 runs 15 residues. CDR3 region: CASSRQLTMNTEAFF. CDR3 DNA sequence: TGTGCCAGCAGTCGACAGCTAACTATGAACACTGAAGCTTTCTTT.

J is TRBJ2-5 and V is TRBV9; D might be TRBD2 (6 bases). The V end lost 0 bases, the J end lost 5 bases, and 20 bases lay between the germline ends. There are 17 residues in the CDR3. Germline-derived CDR1 and CDR2 are SGDLS and YYNGEE. CDR3 nucleotides: TGTGCCAGCAGCGTAGGTCAGCGGGCCACCTCGGTGGAGACCCAGTACTTC. Amino acid sequence: CASSVGQRATSVETQYF.

The rearrangement joins TRBV7-9 to TRBJ2-2; TRBD2 aligns across 10 bases. The V segment lost 6 bases and the J segment 5 bases; nucleotides outside the gene matches: 9. Per the germline V gene, CDR1 is SEHNR and CDR2 is FQNEAQ (reference sequence). The CDR3 has 16 residues. CDR3 sequence reads: CASRPSGRALTGELFF. The CDR3 region has the DNA TGTGCCAGCAGACCCAGCGGGAGGGCCTTGACCGGGGAGCTGTTTTTT.

The chain combines TRBV6-5 with TRBJ1-1; D ambiguous. V dropped 0 bases and J dropped 4 bases, with 6 bases sitting between them. The CDR3 has 13 amino acids. The V gene's germline CDR1 is MNHEY and CDR2 SVGAGI. The DNA for the CDR3 is TGTGCCAGCAGTTACTCAAAGGGCACTGAAGCTTTCTTT. Its protein product is CASSYSKGTEAFF.

This clone has just a few counts. V gene TRBV2 combines with J gene TRBJ1-4, with D tentatively TRBD1 (5 bases). This CDR3 spans 14 amino acids. Trimming pared 5 bases from V and 2 bases from J, leaving 9 bases between. The germline V gene has CDR1 SNHLY and CDR2 FYNNEI. CDR3 sequence: CASSWGLTNEKLFF. CDR3 bases: TGTGCCAGCAGTTGGGGCCTGACTAATGAAAAACTGTTTTTT.